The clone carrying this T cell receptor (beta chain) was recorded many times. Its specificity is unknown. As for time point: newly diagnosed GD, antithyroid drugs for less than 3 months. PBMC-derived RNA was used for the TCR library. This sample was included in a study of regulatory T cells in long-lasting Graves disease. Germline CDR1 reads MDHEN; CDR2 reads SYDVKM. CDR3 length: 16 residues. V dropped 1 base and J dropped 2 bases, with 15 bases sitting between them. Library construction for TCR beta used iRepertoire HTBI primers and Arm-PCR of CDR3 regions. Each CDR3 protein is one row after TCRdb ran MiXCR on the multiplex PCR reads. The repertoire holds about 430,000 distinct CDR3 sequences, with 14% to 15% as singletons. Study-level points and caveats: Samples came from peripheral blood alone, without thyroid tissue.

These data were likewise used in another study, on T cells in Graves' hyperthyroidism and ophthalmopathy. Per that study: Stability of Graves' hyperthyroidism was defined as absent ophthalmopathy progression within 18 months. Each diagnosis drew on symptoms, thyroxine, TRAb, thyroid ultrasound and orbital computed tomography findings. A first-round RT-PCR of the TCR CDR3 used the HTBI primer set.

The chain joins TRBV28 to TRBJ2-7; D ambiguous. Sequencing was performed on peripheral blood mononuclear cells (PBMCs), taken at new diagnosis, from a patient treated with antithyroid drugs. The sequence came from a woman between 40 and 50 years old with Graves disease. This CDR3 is CASSLYDLAPTYEQYF. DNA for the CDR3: TGTGCCAGCAGTTTATACGACTTAGCCCCCACCTACGAGCAGTACTTC.